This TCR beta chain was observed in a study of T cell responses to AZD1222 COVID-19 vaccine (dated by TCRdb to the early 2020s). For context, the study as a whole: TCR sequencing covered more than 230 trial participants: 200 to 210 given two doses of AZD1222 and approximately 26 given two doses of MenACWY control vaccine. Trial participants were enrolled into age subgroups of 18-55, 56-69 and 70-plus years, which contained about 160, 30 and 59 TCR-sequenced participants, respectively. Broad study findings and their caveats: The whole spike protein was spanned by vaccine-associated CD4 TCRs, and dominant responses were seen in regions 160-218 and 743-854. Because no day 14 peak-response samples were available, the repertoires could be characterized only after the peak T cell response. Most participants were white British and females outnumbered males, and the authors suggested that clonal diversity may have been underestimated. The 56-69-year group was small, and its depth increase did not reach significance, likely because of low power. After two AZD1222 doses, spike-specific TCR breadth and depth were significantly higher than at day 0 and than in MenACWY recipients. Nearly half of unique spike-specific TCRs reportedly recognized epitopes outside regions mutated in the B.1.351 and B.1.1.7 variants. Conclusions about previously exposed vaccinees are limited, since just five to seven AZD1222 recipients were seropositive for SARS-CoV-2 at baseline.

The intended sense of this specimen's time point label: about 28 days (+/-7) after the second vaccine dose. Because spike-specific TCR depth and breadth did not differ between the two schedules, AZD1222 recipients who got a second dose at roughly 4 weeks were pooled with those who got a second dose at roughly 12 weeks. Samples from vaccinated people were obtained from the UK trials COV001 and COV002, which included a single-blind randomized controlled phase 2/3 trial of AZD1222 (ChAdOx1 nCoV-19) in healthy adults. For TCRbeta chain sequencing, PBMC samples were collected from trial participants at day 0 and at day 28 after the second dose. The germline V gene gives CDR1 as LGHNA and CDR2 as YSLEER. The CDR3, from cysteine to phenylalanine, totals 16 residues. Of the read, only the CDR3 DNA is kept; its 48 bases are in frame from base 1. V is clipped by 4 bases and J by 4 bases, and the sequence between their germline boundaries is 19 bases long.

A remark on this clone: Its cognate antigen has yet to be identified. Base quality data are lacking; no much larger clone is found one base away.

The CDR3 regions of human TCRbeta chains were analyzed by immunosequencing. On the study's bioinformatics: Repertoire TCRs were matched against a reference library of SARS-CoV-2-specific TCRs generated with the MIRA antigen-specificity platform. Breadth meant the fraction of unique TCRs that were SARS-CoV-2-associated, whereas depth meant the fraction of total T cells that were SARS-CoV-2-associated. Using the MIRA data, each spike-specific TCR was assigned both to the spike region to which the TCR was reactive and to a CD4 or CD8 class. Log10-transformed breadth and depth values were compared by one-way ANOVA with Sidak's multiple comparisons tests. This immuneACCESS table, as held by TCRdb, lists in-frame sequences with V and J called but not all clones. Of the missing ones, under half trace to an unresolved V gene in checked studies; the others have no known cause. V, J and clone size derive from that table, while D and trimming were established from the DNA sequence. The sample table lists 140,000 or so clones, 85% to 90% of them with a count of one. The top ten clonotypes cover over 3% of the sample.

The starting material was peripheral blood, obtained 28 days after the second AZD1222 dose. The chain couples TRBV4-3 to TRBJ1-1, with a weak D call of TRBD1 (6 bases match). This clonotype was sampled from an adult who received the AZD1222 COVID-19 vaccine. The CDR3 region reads CASSPRSGAGVTEAFF. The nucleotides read TGCGCCAGCAGCCCTCGGTCAGGGGCGGGAGTCACTGAAGCTTTCTTT.